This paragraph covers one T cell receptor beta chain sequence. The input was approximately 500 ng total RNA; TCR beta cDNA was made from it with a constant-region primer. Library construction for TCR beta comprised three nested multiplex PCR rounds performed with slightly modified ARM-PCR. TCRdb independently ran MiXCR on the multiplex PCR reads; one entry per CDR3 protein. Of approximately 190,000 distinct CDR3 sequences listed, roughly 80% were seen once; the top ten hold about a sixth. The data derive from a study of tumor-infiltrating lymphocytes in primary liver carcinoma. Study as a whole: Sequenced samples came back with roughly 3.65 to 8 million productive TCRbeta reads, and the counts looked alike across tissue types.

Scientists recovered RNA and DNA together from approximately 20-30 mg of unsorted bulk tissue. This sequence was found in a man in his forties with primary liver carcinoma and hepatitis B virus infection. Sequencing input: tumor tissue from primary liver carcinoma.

The CDR3, as DNA: TGTGCCAGCAGCCGCACGGGGTACGATGAGCAGTTCTTC. Its translation is CASSRTGYDEQFF. The chain links TRBV12-3 or TRBV12-4 to TRBJ2-1; TRBD2 is a possible D gene (5 bases). The CDR3 loop spans 13 amino acids. V shed 6 bases and J shed 8 bases, with 14 bases lying between them.